This T cell receptor (beta chain) was recorded in a study of blood T cell repertoires in COVID-19. Libraries were prepared by immunoSEQ multiplex PCR; TCRdb keeps only in-frame clonotypes and omits some of them. In the table there are 140,000 to 150,000 clones, over 70% of which are singletons. Trimming at V came to 6 bases and at J to 7 bases, leaving 5 bases not matched to a gene. The CDR3 totals 12 residues. Germline-derived CDR1 and CDR2 are LNHDA and SQIVND (reference sequence). Sequencing was done on a sample of peripheral blood. The chain couples TRBV19 to TRBJ2-5, with 7 positions matching TRBD1. The TCR comes from a man aged 50 to 60 who had recovered from COVID-19. CDR3 coding DNA: TGTGCCAGTAGGGGTACAGGGGCGACCCAGTACTTC. As protein: CASRGTGATQYF.